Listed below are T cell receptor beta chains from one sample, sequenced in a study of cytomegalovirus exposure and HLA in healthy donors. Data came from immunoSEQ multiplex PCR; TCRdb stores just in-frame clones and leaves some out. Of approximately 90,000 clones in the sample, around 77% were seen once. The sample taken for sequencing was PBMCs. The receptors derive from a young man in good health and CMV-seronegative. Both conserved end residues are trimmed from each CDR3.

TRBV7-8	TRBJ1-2	ASSLVVGVRPNYGYT
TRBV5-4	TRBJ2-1	ASRGTGTSSYNEQF
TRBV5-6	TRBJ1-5	ASSAEGAKH
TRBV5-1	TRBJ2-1	ASSLGILAGGGNEQF
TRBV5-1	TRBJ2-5	ASSFSRDRVQETQY
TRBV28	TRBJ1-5	ASSLRQAYSNQPQH
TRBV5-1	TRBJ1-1	ASSSRDRGLRTEAF
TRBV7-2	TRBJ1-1	ASSLAGGGEAF
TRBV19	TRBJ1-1	ASSIGLLSGDLTEAF
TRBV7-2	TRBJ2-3	ASSLFGTSGGDTQY
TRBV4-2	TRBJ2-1	ASSQDPGLNYNEQF
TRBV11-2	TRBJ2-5	ASSQQGLEQY
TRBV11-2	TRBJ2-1	ASSSPAGPLWSSYNEQF
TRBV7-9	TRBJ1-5	ASAQGVNQPQH
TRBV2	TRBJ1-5	ASSRGPGQGPNQPQH
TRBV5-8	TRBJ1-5	ASSLEQGGQPQH
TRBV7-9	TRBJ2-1	ASSLRGGAYEQF
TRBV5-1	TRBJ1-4	ASSSGTGGEKLF
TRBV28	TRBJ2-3	ASRGLAGGTDTQY
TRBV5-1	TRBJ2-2	ASGTGHTGELF
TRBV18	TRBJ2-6	ASSHQTGTGNSGANVLT
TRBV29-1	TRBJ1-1	SARTGEGTEAF
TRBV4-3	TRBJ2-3	ASYPLAGGANTQY
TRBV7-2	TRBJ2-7	ASSLVGEMSYEQY
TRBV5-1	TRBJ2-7	ASSPVLGELIYEQY
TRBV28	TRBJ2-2	ASSFLTGELF
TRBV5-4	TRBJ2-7	ASSSPTGGSYEQY
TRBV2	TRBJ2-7	ASSEYYEQY
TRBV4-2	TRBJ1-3	ASSQEPGVGNTIY
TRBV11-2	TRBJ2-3	ASSLARRDTQY
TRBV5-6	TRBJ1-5	ASSLGQYDQPQH
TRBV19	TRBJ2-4	ASRQAGGNIQY
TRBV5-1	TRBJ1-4	ASSFGQGNEKLF
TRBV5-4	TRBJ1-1	ASRLWGGPRGTEAF
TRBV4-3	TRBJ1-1	ASSQEPKGQEHSEAF
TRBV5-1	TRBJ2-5	ASSLTGNQETQY
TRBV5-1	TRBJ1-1	ASSLPGLYTEAF
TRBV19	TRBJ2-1	ASSGQDTLYNEQF
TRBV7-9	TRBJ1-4	ASSLALADPKRRNEKLF
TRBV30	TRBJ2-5	AWSVLPGGETQY
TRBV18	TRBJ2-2	ASSPSDLLSRELF
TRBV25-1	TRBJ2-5	ASSEPNQETQY
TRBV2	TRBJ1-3	ASNGNSGTTIY
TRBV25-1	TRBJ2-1	ASSEFSGYNEQF
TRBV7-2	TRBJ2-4	ASSRQGSKNIQY
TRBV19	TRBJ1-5	ASSSRQGGQPQH
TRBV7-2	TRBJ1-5	ASSLNRGSNQPQH
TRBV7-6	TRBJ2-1	ASSLSGSFNEQF
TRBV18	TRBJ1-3	ASSPGQGGGNTIY
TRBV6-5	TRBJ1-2	ASRQGSGYT
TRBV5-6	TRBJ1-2	ASSSLRDRTNYGYT
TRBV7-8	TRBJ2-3	ASSLGAGWIDTQY
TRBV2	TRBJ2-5	ASRSTVGLAGVETQY
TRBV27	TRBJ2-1	ASSLMVLAGAREQF
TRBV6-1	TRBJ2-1	ASRAGTSGTYEQF
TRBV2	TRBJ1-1	ASTLGSGGTEAF
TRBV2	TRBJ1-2	ASSYLTGGGGGHGYT
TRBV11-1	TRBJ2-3	ASNRQGATDTQY